These 20 T cell receptor beta chains share one sample of origin, sequenced in a study of blood T cell repertoires in COVID-19. Here immunoSEQ multiplex PCR was the method, and the copy in TCRdb shows in-frame clones only, minus some. The repertoire consists of 250,000 to 300,000 clones, with 70% to 90% occurring once and the leading ten covering approximately 2%. Sequencing input: peripheral blood. The source of these receptors is a man aged 25 to 40 with active or convalescent COVID-19.

The chain joins TRBV19 to TRBJ2-7; TRBD2 might be the D (6 bases). The germline CDR1 and CDR2 sequences are LNHDA and SQIVND (reference sequence). This CDR3 region has 14 residues. Trimming cost V 2 bases and J 2 bases, with 10 bases left between them. CDR3 protein: CASSISGGTYEQYF. The CDR3 DNA is TGTGCCAGTAGTATATCCGGGGGAACCTACGAGCAGTACTTC.

This sequence joins TRBV30 and TRBJ1-1, with D possibly being TRBD1 (6 bases). The CDR3 is made up of 13 amino acids. V was shortened by 2 bases and J by 8 bases, with 15 bases between the two germline ends. Germline V gives CDR1 GTSNPN, CDR2 SVGIG (reference sequence). The CDR3: CAWSHRDTNEAFF. The CDR3 region has the DNA TGTGCCTGGAGTCACCGGGACACAAACGAAGCTTTCTTT. The whole variable domain, remainder taken from reference TRBV30 and TRBJ1-1, is SQTIHQWPATLVQPVGSPLSLECTVEGTSNPNLYWYRQAAGRGLQLLFYSVGIGQISSEVPQNLSASRPQDRQFILSSKKLLLSDSGFYLCAWSHRDTNEAFFGQGTRLTVV.

V and J are TRBV27 and TRBJ2-5, with TRBD2 matching 8 bases. Germline CDR1 reads MNHEY; CDR2 reads SMNVEV (reference sequence). This CDR3 has 14 amino acids. The junction had 9 bases not matched to a gene; V was cut back by 7 bases and J by 5 bases. The CDR3: CASTPTSGVETQYF. CDR3 nucleotides: TGTGCCAGCACCCCCACTAGCGGTGTCGAGACCCAGTACTTC.

This clone was observed once. V and J are TRBV3-1 (or the pseudogene TRBV3-2) and TRBJ2-5; D is perhaps TRBD2 (5 bases). The CDR3 extends over 16 amino acids. Deletions cut 0 bases from V and 5 bases from J, with 16 bases between. CDR1 and CDR2 from the germline V gene are LGHDT and YNNKEL (reference sequence). The CDR3 reads CASSQDLGLTWETQYF. In nucleotides, the CDR3 is TGTGCCAGCAGCCAAGATCTTGGACTGACCTGGGAGACCCAGTACTTC.

The CDR3 DNA reads TGTGCCAGTAGTCGTGGGAGAGAGACCCAGTACTTC. It is translated as CASSRGRETQYF. This sequence joins TRBV19 and TRBJ2-5, with a weak D call TRBD2 (5 bases). This CDR3 contains 12 residues. The germline V gene has CDR1 LNHDA and CDR2 SQIVND (reference sequence). V shed 5 bases and J shed 4 bases, with 8 bases lying between them.

The V call is TRBV3-1 (or the pseudogene TRBV3-2), the J call TRBJ2-5; 7 bases map to TRBD2. V lost 4 bases, J lost 2 bases, and 7 bases stayed unmatched. The CDR3 covers 15 residues. Germline V gene sequence: CDR1 LGHDT, CDR2 YNNKEL (reference sequence). The CDR3 DNA follows: TGTGCCAGCAGCCCGCAGCGGGGTCCTCAAGAGACCCAGTACTTC. This sequence encodes CASSPQRGPQETQYF.

This clone occurred once. The chain has TRBV29-1 and TRBJ1-2; TRBD1 matches 9 bases. This CDR3 has 18 residues. With 1 base clipped from V and 3 bases from J, the junction kept 15 bases outside the gene matches. Germline values: CDR1 SQVTM, CDR2 ANQGSEA. In DNA, the CDR3 is TGCAGCGTTGAAGTATCCCGTAAAAGTACAGGGGGCGACTATGGCTACACCTTC. Amino acid sequence: CSVEVSRKSTGGDYGYTF.

This clone has just a few counts. V and J are TRBV27 and TRBJ1-5; 10 bases fit TRBD1. Germline assignment: CDR1 MNHEY and CDR2 SMNVEV (reference sequence). Losses at the gene ends were 3 bases for V and 7 bases for J; bases not matched to a gene: 6. The CDR3 is made up of 15 amino acids. The CDR3 DNA sequence: TGTGCCAGCAGTTTGGGACAGGGGTTTCGGCAGCCCCAGCATTTT. Translating it yields CASSLGQGFRQPQHF.

The chain is built from TRBV6-5 and TRBJ2-7; TRBD1 agrees at 9 bases. CDR1 MNHEY and CDR2 SVGAGI come from the germline V gene. This CDR3 region has 15 residues. With 7 bases clipped from V and 4 bases from J, the junction kept 11 bases outside the gene matches. The chain's CDR3 is CASKYTGTGQYEQYF. Written as DNA, the CDR3 is TGTGCCAGCAAATACACCGGGACAGGGCAATACGAGCAGTACTTC.

The count of this clone is one. The genes are TRBV6-5 and TRBJ2-7; no clear D. The CDR3 sequence is 15 residues long. Looked up from germline, CDR1 is MNHEY and CDR2 is SVGAGI. Trimming took 2 bases from V and 2 from J, leaving 13 bases between them. CDR3 region: CASSYLSTGTYEQYF. CDR3 nucleotides: TGTGCCAGCAGTTACCTCTCCACGGGTACCTACGAGCAGTACTTC.

CDR3 coding DNA: TGTGCCAGAAGCTTGCTCGGGACAGCCATAATGAACACTGAAGCTTTCTTT. Amino acids: CARSLLGTAIMNTEAFF. The gene calls are TRBV5-3 and TRBJ1-1, with 7 bases lining up with TRBD1. TRBV5-3 is assigned to the ORF class and has an uncertain function. The CDR3 extends over 17 amino acids. The V gene end was trimmed by 1 base and the J gene end by 0 bases; junction bases not matched to a gene: 9.

The chain has TRBV7-2 and TRBJ1-2; D perhaps matches TRBD1 (6 bases). The germline V gene has CDR1 SGHTA and CDR2 FQGNSA. This CDR3 contains 15 residues. Trimming shortened V by 8 bases and J by 2 bases, and 18 bases separated the two germline ends. CDR3 in DNA: TGTGCCAGCGCACCGACGGGACACCAGAACTATGGCTACACCTTC. As protein: CASAPTGHQNYGYTF.

This clone was observed once. The chain is built from TRBV27 and TRBJ1-1; D is possibly TRBD1 (6 bases). V was trimmed by 6 bases and J by 3 bases, leaving 23 bases between them. The germline gives CDR1 MNHEY, CDR2 SMNVEV (reference sequence). The CDR3 has 17 residues. The CDR3 nucleotides read TGTGCCAGCAGCCCTGAAACCCTGACCCAGGGGTACACTGAAGCTTTCTTT. Translated: CASSPETLTQGYTEAFF.

The J gene is TRBJ1-2, the V gene TRBV7-9; D perhaps matches TRBD1 (6 bases). This CDR3 spans 15 amino acids. V lost 0 bases and J 1 base, leaving 9 bases between the germline ends. The germline gives CDR1 SEHNR, CDR2 FQNEAQ (reference sequence). The CDR3 is CASSLARGNNYGYTF. CDR3 DNA: TGTGCCAGCAGCTTAGCCAGGGGTAATAACTATGGCTACACCTTC.

The J gene is TRBJ2-7, the V gene TRBV10-2, with D perhaps TRBD2 (6 bases). The CDR3 runs to 13 residues. V lost 6 bases to trimming and J lost 6 bases, with 15 bases between them. Germline V gene lookup returns CDR1 WSHSY and CDR2 SAAADI. The CDR3 DNA reads TGCGCCAGCAGAGGGACTGGGCTGCGCGAGCAGTACTTC. Residues: CASRGTGLREQYF.

V is TRBV6-6 and J is TRBJ1-2, with 7 bases aligning to TRBD1. Germline trimming cut 8 bases from V and 3 bases from J; bases unmatched to any gene: 3. The V gene's germline CDR1 is MNHNY and CDR2 SVGAGI (reference sequence). The CDR3 extends over 12 amino acids. The CDR3 nucleotides read TGTGCCAGCCACAGGGGTGACTATGGCTACACCTTC. This translates into CASHRGDYGYTF.

The chain is built from TRBV19 and TRBJ1-4; possible D gene TRBD1, 5 bases. Trimming shortened V by 3 bases and J by 2 bases, and 10 bases separated the two germline ends. The CDR3 runs 15 residues. Looked up from germline, CDR1 is LNHDA and CDR2 is SQIVND (reference sequence). The CDR3 nucleotides are TGTGCCAGTAGTATCAGGGCCGCGACTAATGAAAAACTGTTTTTT. It encodes CASSIRAATNEKLFF.

V gene TRBV9 combines with J gene TRBJ1-2, with TRBD1 identical over 10 bases. The ends lost 7 bases at V and 4 bases at J; junction bases unmatched: 4. Germline V lookup: CDR1 SGDLS, CDR2 YYNGEE. CDR3 length equals 13 residues. DNA of the CDR3: TGTGCCAGCGGGACAGGGGCTGTCTATGGCTACACCTTC. This encodes CASGTGAVYGYTF.

The chain has TRBV3-1 (or the pseudogene TRBV3-2) and TRBJ2-1; D is undetermined. The CDR3 spans 17 residues. V was clipped by 4 bases and J by 5 bases, with 21 bases between them. In germline, CDR1 is LGHDT, CDR2 YNNKEL (reference sequence). The CDR3 sequence: CASSPFSIPSAHNEQFF. CDR3 coding DNA: TGTGCCAGCAGCCCATTTAGTATACCTTCCGCCCACAATGAGCAGTTCTTC.

The chain uses TRBV5-1 and TRBJ2-5; unclear D gene. V lost 0 bases and J lost 2, with 14 bases in between. This CDR3 region has 16 residues. Germline CDR1 is SGHRS and CDR2 is YFSETQ. CDR3 sequence (DNA): TGCGCCAGCAGCTTGGCCGGCGGATTTCCTCAAGAGACCCAGTACTTC. Translating gives CASSLAGGFPQETQYF.